Below, 7 T cell receptor beta chains from the same sample are listed, as sequenced in a study of CD8 T cells in ankylosing spondylitis. MiXCR, run by TCRdb on the 5' RACE reads, gives a single entry per CDR3 protein. The data contain some 450,000 distinct CDR3 sequences, 17% of them singletons. Antigens of these TCRs are unknown. The study's findings and limits: Within ankylosing spondylitis blood, a TCR beta motif made up of eight or nine highly homologous variants appeared to be characteristic.

Sequencing was done on a sample of blood, either unsorted or a sorted T cell fraction (not recorded which). These receptor sequences come from a male donor with ankylosing spondylitis.

This clonotype occurred a few times. The gene calls are TRBV20-1 and TRBJ1-1; 8 positions agree with TRBD1. With V trimmed by 6 bases and J by 7 bases, 4 bases remained unmatched. This CDR3 is built from 11 residues. CDR1 DFQATT and CDR2 SNEGSKA come from the germline V gene (reference sequence). This CDR3 is CSALGQVEAFF. The CDR3 nucleotides are TGCAGTGCCTTGGGACAGGTTGAAGCTTTCTTT.

The sample holds a few counts of this clonotype. The rearrangement links TRBV20-1 to TRBJ1-1, with D unclear. V was clipped by 7 bases and J by 4 bases, with 13 bases between them. CDR1 is DFQATT and CDR2 is SNEGSKA in the germline V gene (reference sequence). This CDR3 region has 12 residues. CDR3 DNA: TGCAGTGTTTCTCCGACGGTCACTGAAGCTTTCTTT. Residues: CSVSPTVTEAFF.

The rearrangement joins TRBV20-1 to TRBJ1-2, with a weak D call TRBD1 (5 bases). This CDR3 is built from 14 residues. The V gene lost 7 bases and the J gene lost 4 bases, with 19 bases spanning the gap. Germline V gene data show CDR1 as DFQATT and CDR2 as SNEGSKA (reference sequence). The CDR3 DNA reads as TGCAGTGTCCCACAGGACATGGGCCCCTATGGCTACACCTTC. Its translation is CSVPQDMGPYGYTF.

The CDR3 is CASSPWGSYPGANVLTF. DNA for the CDR3: TGTGCCAGCAGCCCATGGGGGTCCTATCCTGGGGCCAACGTCCTGACTTTC. The V call is TRBV13, the J call TRBJ2-6; the D gene could be TRBD1 or TRBD2 (5 bases each). This CDR3 is built from 17 residues. CDR1 and CDR2 from the germline V gene are PRHDT and FYEKMQ (reference sequence). Trimming stripped 5 bases from V and 2 bases from J, with 16 bases between.

Only a few counts were recorded for this clonotype. This chain joins TRBV6-2 or TRBV6-3 and TRBJ2-7, with 7 bases aligning to TRBD1. Per germline, CDR1 MNHEY and CDR2 SVGEGT. The CDR3 loop spans 15 amino acids. V lost 7 bases and J lost 4; bases outside the gene matches: 13. This CDR3 reads CASTTTGLVFYEQYF. The CDR3 coding sequence is TGTGCCAGCACCACGACAGGGCTTGTTTTTTACGAGCAGTACTTC.

The table lists this clonotype with a few counts. The chain employs TRBV7-9 and TRBJ2-1, with 7 bases aligning to TRBD1. With V trimmed by 6 bases and J by 0 bases, 5 bases remained unmatched. Germline loops: CDR1 SEHNR, CDR2 FQNEAQ (reference sequence). The CDR3 extends over 15 amino acids. The CDR3 sequence: CASSTKGASYNEQFF. The CDR3, as DNA: TGTGCCAGCAGTACTAAGGGGGCCTCCTACAATGAGCAGTTCTTC.

This clonotype has ten or more counts. The rearrangement joins TRBV29-1 to TRBJ2-1, with 9 bases aligning to TRBD1. The germline V gene has CDR1 SQVTM and CDR2 ANQGSEA. CDR3 length equals 15 residues. V shed 4 bases and J 3 bases; nucleotides not matched to a gene: 7. The CDR3 here is CSVGRTGVVYNEQFF. CDR3 sequence (DNA): TGCAGCGTTGGAAGGACAGGGGTGGTCTACAATGAGCAGTTCTTC.